The 23 T cell receptor beta chains reported below all come from one sample, sequenced in a study of blood T cells in healthy people across ages. A J-beta primer mix and a sample-barcoded 5' primer were used in a second PCR of roughly 6 to 11 cycles. MiXCR was run by TCRdb on the 5' RACE reads, yielding one entry per CDR3 protein. This sample has roughly 1.6 million distinct CDR3 sequences, with roughly 32% found just once. Material: blood. These receptors came from a young woman in good health.

This clonotype was recorded at least ten times. V gene TRBV7-2 combines with J gene TRBJ2-7, with D perhaps TRBD2 (8 bases). Per germline, CDR1 SGHTA and CDR2 FQGNSA. There are 17 residues in the CDR3. The ends were cut back, 6 bases at V and 2 bases at J, with 23 bases in the middle. CDR3 residues: CASSFGGVRDRAYEQYF. The CDR3 DNA follows: TGTGCCAGCAGTTTCGGGGGGGTCCGGGACAGAGCCTACGAGCAGTACTTC.

On this clonotype itself: One end of the junction is discordant with germline, which a read error may explain. V and J are TRBV2 and TRBJ2-7; no definite D call. Germline assignment: CDR1 SNHLY and CDR2 FYNNEI. CDR3 size: 15 residues. The CDR3 reads CANSEYRNGRHEQYF. CDR3 DNA sequence: TGTGCCAACAGTGAGTACCGAAACGGGCGCCACGAGCAGTACTTC.

The chain joins TRBV12-3 or TRBV12-4 to TRBJ1-4, with TRBD1 matching over 9 bases. The junction had 11 bases not matched to a gene; V was cut back by 2 bases and J by 7 bases. This CDR3 contains 17 residues. The CDR3 nucleotides read TGTGCCAGCAGTTTAACCCAACAGGGGGCGCGGGTTGAAAAACTGTTTTTT. It codes for CASSLTQQGARVEKLFF.

This clonotype appeared a few times. This chain uses TRBV29-1 with TRBJ1-1, with D tentatively TRBD1 (6 bases). The CDR3 is 13 amino acids. The V and J ends lost 7 bases and 0 bases respectively, with 12 bases between them. Germline V gene sequence: CDR1 SQVTM, CDR2 ANQGSEA. CDR3 in amino acids: CSACRGLNTEAFF. The CDR3 DNA sequence: TGCAGCGCATGCCGGGGGCTGAACACTGAAGCTTTCTTT.

To note about this clonotype: It may be a read error: a sequence one base away is much more abundant. This chain links TRBV7-2 with TRBJ2-1; the match to TRBD2 covers 8 bases. The CDR3 loop spans 17 amino acids. With 5 bases clipped from V and 8 bases from J, the junction kept 17 bases outside the gene matches. Germline assignment: CDR1 SGHTA and CDR2 FQGNSA. The CDR3 DNA sequence: TGTGCCAGCAGCCTCACTTGGAGCGGGAGCTTTAGCGATGAGCAGTTCTTC. This translates into CASSLTWSGSFSDEQFF. Based on the CDR3 plus reference TRBV7-2 and TRBJ2-1, the full variable domain is GAGVSQSPSNKVTEKGKDVELRCDPISGHTALYWYRQSLGQGLEFLIYFQGNSAPDKSGLPSDRFSAERTGGSVSTLTIQRTQQEDSAVYLCASSLTWSGSFSDEQFFGPGTRLTVL.

This clonotype was detected only a few times. V and J are TRBV5-4 and TRBJ2-1; possibly TRBD1 or TRBD2 for D (5 bases each). CDR3 length: 13 residues. In germline, CDR1 is SGHNT, CDR2 YYREEE (reference sequence). With 3 bases removed from V and 10 bases from J, the gap between germline ends came to 14 bases. The CDR3 DNA follows: TGTGCCAGCAGCTACCCCTCGGGGCAGGAGCAGTTCTTC. Encoded protein: CASSYPSGQEQFF.

In its sample, this clonotype was seen a few times. The rearrangement links TRBV5-1 to TRBJ2-1, with TRBD2 matching 11 bases. The CDR3 extends over 15 amino acids. From germline, CDR1 is SGHRS and CDR2 YFSETQ. J lost 7 bases, V lost 2 bases, and 5 bases had no gene match. CDR3 sequence: CASSFSGGAENEQFF. In DNA form, the CDR3 reads TGCGCCAGCAGCTTTAGCGGGGGGGCAGAGAATGAGCAGTTCTTC.

The chain uses TRBV28 and TRBJ2-5, with 7 bases aligning to TRBD1. Germline V gene lookup returns CDR1 MDHEN and CDR2 SYDVKM. With V trimmed by 7 bases and J by 1 base, 12 bases remained unmatched. This CDR3 contains 16 residues. CDR3 protein: CASNPLKGAGQETQYF. CDR3 nucleotide sequence: TGTGCCAGCAACCCCCTGAAGGGGGCGGGCCAAGAGACCCAGTACTTC.

On this clonotype: The CDR3 does not close with the conserved phenylalanine or tryptophan, likely indicating a read error. V usage is TRBV7-9 and J usage is TRBJ2-5, with D perhaps TRBD1 or TRBD2 (5 bases each). Trimming shortened V by 1 base and J by 3 bases, and 9 bases separated the two germline ends. CDR3 length: 14 amino acids. Germline V CDR1 and CDR2: SEHNR, FQNEAQ (reference sequence). As DNA, the CDR3 is TGTGCCAGCAGCTTAGGAGGGGTGGAAGAGACCCAGTACGTC. Its translation: CASSLGGVEETQYV.

This CDR3 is CASSQVGIATNEKLFF. The CDR3 DNA sequence: TGCGCCAGCAGCCAAGTAGGCATCGCAACTAATGAAAAACTGTTTTTT. This rearrangement joins TRBV4-1 to TRBJ1-4; D is undetermined. This CDR3 region has 16 residues. Germline lookup yields CDR1 MGHRA and CDR2 YSYEKL. V was pared by 1 base and J by 0 bases, with 9 bases between.

The gene calls are TRBV7-9 and TRBJ2-5, with 8 bases matching TRBD1. Germline CDR1 reads SEHNR; CDR2 reads FQNEAQ (reference sequence). The CDR3 sequence is 14 residues long. J lost 5 bases, V lost 1 base, and 3 bases had no gene match. The CDR3 region has the DNA TGTGCCAGCAGCTTAGGACAGGGGTTTGAGACCCAGTACTTC. Its translation: CASSLGQGFETQYF. The whole variable domain, filled in from reference TRBV7-9 and TRBJ2-5, reads DTGVSQNPRHKITKRGQNVTFRCDPISEHNRLYWYRQTLGQGPEFLTYFQNEAQLEKSRLLSDRFSAERPKGSFSTLEIQRTEQGDSAMYLCASSLGQGFETQYFGPGTRLLVL.

This clonotype has a count of ten or more. V is TRBV5-1 and J is TRBJ2-7; 9 positions match TRBD1. Trimming at V came to 2 bases and at J to 1 base, leaving 7 bases not matched to a gene. Per the germline V gene, CDR1 is SGHRS and CDR2 is YFSETQ. CDR3 size: 16 residues. This chain's CDR3 is CASSFIWDRVSYEQYF. For the CDR3, the DNA is TGCGCCAGCAGCTTCATTTGGGACAGGGTGTCCTACGAGCAGTACTTC. Variable domain in full (rest from reference TRBV5-1 and TRBJ2-7): KAGVTQTPRYLIKTRGQQVTLSCSPISGHRSVSWYQQTPGQGLQFLFEYFSETQRNKGNFPGRFSGRQFSNSRSEMNVSTLELGDSALYLCASSFIWDRVSYEQYFGPGTRLTVT.

This clonotype has just a few counts. V usage is TRBV10-3 and J usage is TRBJ2-1; the match to TRBD2 covers 8 bases. The trim removed 5 bases at V and 1 base at J, leaving 16 bases unmatched. The germline V gene encodes CDR1 ENHRY and CDR2 SYGVKD. The CDR3 has 19 residues. CDR3 loop: CAISFGTRVTSRSYNEQFF. CDR3 sequence (DNA): TGTGCCATCAGTTTCGGGACTAGGGTCACGTCCAGATCCTACAATGAGCAGTTCTTC.

This clonotype was counted only a few times. This chain uses TRBV20-1 with TRBJ1-1; D not resolved. Germline V gives CDR1 DFQATT, CDR2 SNEGSKA (reference sequence). The CDR3 runs to 12 residues. V shed 6 bases and J shed 1 base, with 9 bases lying between them. CDR3 sequence: CSAVAANTEAFF. The CDR3 DNA is TGCAGTGCGGTGGCAGCGAACACTGAAGCTTTCTTT.

The rearrangement links TRBV20-1 to TRBJ1-1; TRBD1 matches at 9 bases. This CDR3 region has 13 residues. V was clipped by 6 bases and J by 2 bases; unmatched bases: 4. CDR1 and CDR2 from the germline V gene are DFQATT and SNEGSKA (reference sequence). The CDR3 is CSAAGQGNTEAFF. The CDR3 nucleotides read TGCAGTGCCGCGGGACAGGGAAACACTGAAGCTTTCTTT.

The chain joins TRBV11-1 to TRBJ2-5; D is unresolved. The germline V and J ends were trimmed by 4 bases and 4 bases, with 10 bases remaining between them. The CDR3 sequence is 13 residues long. Germline values: CDR1 SGHAT, CDR2 FQDESV (reference sequence). The CDR3 loop is CASSSMSGETQYF. The CDR3 DNA reads TGTGCCAGCAGCTCTATGTCTGGAGAGACCCAGTACTTC. Complete variable domain (other parts from reference TRBV11-1 and TRBJ2-5): EAEVAQSPRYKITEKSQAVAFWCDPISGHATLYWYRQILGQGPELLVQFQDESVVDDSQLPKDRFSAERLKGVDSTLKIQPAELGDSAMYLCASSSMSGETQYFGPGTRLLVL.

Details on this clonotype: A much larger clone sits a single nucleotide away, making a read error possible. The chain carries TRBV27 and TRBJ2-3, with 8 bases that match TRBD1. The CDR3 has 15 residues. CDR1 and CDR2 (germline): MNHEY, SMNVEV (reference sequence). Germline trimming cut 6 bases from V and 2 bases from J; bases unmatched to any gene: 7. The CDR3 protein is CASRPRQGNTDTQYF. The CDR3 DNA reads TGTGCCAGCAGACCCAGACAGGGGAACACAGATACGCAGTATTTT.

The gene calls are TRBV20-1 and TRBJ2-3; D uncertain. This CDR3 spans 13 amino acids. Germline values: CDR1 DFQATT, CDR2 SNEGSKA (reference sequence). Trimming took off 5 bases at V and 4 bases at J, with 13 bases between the two ends. Written as DNA, the CDR3 is TGCAGTGCTGGGATGCCCGGGCCAGATACGCAGTATTTT. Encoded protein: CSAGMPGPDTQYF.

The V gene is TRBV21-1, the J gene TRBJ2-7; TRBD2, the D gene given by the table, was not confirmed from the DNA. The tail of the sequence fits TRBJ2-5 better, so the J call may be wrong. TRBV21-1 is annotated as a pseudogene. The CDR3 has 15 residues. The CDR3 is CASKTGLAGTETQYF. The CDR3 DNA sequence: TGTGCCAGCAAGACGGGACTAGCGGGGACAGAGACCCAGTACTTC.

The rearrangement links TRBV7-6 to TRBJ2-5; D not resolved. Trimming took 4 bases from V and 3 from J, leaving 9 bases between them. CDR3 length: 13 amino acids. Germline V gene lookup returns CDR1 SGHVS and CDR2 FNYEAQ. Here the CDR3 DNA reads TGTGCCAGCAGCTCAAACACGAAAGAGACCCAGTACTTC. Protein product: CASSSNTKETQYF.

Here the CDR3 reads CASSPRQVQNYEQYF. As DNA, the CDR3 is TGTGCCAGCAGTCCGCGACAGGTTCAAAACTACGAGCAGTACTTC. The genes are TRBV27 and TRBJ2-7; maybe TRBD1 (6 bases). Germline values: CDR1 MNHEY, CDR2 SMNVEV (reference sequence). This CDR3 has 15 amino acids. The V end was cut by 5 bases, the J end by 3 bases, with 17 bases between.

Remarks on this clonotype: A junction end diverges from the germline sequence, so it may reflect a read error. The chain has TRBV18 and TRBJ2-3, with a possible D match to TRBD1 (5 bases). The CDR3 sequence is 13 residues long. Per the germline V gene, CDR1 is KGHSH and CDR2 is LQKENI. The CDR3 loop reads CASSPPSTGTQYF. The DNA of the CDR3 is TGTGCCAGCTCACCACCGAGCACAGGTACGCAGTATTTT.

The V and J genes are TRBV4-3 and TRBJ1-5; TRBD1 is a possible D gene (5 bases). This CDR3 contains 13 residues. The V gene's germline CDR1 is LGHNA and CDR2 YSLEER. Trimming stripped 2 bases from V and 5 bases from J, with 7 bases between. CDR3 sequence (DNA): TGCGCCAGCAGCCAAAGCAGGGATCAGCCCCAGCATTTT. Encoded protein: CASSQSRDQPQHF.